The entry that follows covers one TCR beta chain sequence. Its antigen remains unidentified. Here immunoSEQ multiplex PCR was the method, and the copy in TCRdb shows in-frame clones only, minus some. Here the sample spans roughly 130,000 clones, around 94% being singletons. Thymus was obtained from resections taken during corrective heart surgery. Donors were healthy Finnish babies undergoing corrective operations for congenital heart defects. This entry comes from a study of human thymus T cells. Study-level results: Unrelated individuals reportedly shared highly overlapping thymic TCR repertoires. V and J genes seemed to be used with bias in thymic and blood repertoires.

The V gene lost 2 bases and the J gene lost 4 bases, with 8 bases spanning the gap. Germline-derived CDR1 and CDR2 are SEHNR and FQNEAQ (reference sequence). The CDR3 extends over 14 amino acids. This chain links TRBV7-9 with TRBJ2-2; D is ambiguous. The sequenced sample consisted of thymus tissue. This clonotype was sampled from a boy under three years old with a congenital heart defect but otherwise immunologically healthy. CDR3 amino acids: CASSLRHCTGELFF. DNA for the CDR3: TGTGCCAGCAGCTTAAGGCACTGCACCGGGGAGCTGTTTTTT.